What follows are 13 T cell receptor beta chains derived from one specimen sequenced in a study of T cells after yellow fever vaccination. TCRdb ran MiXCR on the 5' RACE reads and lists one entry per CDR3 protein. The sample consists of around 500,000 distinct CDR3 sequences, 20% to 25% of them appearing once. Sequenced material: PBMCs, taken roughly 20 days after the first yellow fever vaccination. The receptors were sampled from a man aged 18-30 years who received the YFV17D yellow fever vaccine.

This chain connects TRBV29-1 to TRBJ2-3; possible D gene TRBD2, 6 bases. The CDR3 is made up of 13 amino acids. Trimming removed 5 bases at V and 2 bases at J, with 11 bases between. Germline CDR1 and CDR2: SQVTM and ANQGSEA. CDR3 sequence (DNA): TGCAGCGTTCGTGGCGGGGCCACAGATACGCAGTATTTT. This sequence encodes CSVRGGATDTQYF.

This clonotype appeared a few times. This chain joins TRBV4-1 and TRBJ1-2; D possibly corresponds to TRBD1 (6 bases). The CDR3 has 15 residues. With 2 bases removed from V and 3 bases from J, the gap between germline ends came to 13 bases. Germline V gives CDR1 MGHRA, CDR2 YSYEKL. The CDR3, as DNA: TGCGCCAGCAGCCAACAACAGGGAGGGGACTATGGCTACACCTTC. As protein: CASSQQQGGDYGYTF.

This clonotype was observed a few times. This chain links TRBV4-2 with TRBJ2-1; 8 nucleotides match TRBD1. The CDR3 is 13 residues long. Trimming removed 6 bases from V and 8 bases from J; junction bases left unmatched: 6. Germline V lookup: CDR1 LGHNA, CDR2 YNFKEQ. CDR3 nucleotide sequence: TGTGCCAGCAGGCTGGACAGGGACCATGAGCAGTTCTTC. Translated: CASRLDRDHEQFF.

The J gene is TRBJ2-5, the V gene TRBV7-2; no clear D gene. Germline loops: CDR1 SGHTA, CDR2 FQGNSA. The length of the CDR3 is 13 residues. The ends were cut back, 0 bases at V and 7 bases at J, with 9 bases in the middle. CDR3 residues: CASSLALTVTQYF. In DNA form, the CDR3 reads TGTGCCAGCAGCTTAGCCCTCACAGTGACCCAGTACTTC.

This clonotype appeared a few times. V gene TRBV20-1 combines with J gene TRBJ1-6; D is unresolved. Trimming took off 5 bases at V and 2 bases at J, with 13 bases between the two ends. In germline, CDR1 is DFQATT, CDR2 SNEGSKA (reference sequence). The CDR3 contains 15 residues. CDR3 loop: CSASYGPPYNSPLHF. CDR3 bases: TGCAGTGCTTCGTACGGGCCGCCCTATAATTCACCCCTCCACTTT.

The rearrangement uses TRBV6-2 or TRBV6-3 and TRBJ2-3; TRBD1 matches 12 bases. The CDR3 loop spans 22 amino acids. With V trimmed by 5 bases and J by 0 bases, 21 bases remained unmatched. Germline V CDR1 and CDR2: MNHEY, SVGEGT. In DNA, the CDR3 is TGTGCCAGCAGTCTCAGATACCCGGGACAGGGGGCGAGGGGGGCTAGCACAGATACGCAGTATTTT. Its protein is CASSLRYPGQGARGASTDTQYF.

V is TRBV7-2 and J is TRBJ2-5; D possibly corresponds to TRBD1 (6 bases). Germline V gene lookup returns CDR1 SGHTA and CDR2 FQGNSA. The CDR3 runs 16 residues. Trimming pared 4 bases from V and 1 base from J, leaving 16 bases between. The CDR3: CASSYTGTPPQETQYF. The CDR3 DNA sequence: TGTGCCAGCAGCTACACAGGGACCCCCCCCCAAGAGACCCAGTACTTC.

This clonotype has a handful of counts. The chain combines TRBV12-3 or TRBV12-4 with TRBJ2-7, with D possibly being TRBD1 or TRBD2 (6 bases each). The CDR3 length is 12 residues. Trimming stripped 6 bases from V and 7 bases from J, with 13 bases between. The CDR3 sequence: CASRSTGREQYF. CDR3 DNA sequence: TGTGCCAGCAGGTCTACAGGGAGGGAGCAGTACTTC.

The CDR3 is CASSSRGTNYGYTF. CDR3 sequence (DNA): TGTGCCAGCAGTTCGCGAGGGACTAACTATGGCTACACCTTC. The chain employs TRBV28 and TRBJ1-2, with D hard to call. The germline gives CDR1 MDHEN, CDR2 SYDVKM. V was shortened by 4 bases and J by 0 bases, with 9 bases between the two germline ends. This CDR3 is built from 14 residues.

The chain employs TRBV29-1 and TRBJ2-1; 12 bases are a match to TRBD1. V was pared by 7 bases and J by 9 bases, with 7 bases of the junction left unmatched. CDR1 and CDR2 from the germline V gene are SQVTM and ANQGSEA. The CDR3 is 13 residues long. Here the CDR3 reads CSAPGQGASEQFF. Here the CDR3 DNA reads TGCAGCGCCCCGGGACAGGGGGCAAGTGAGCAGTTCTTC.

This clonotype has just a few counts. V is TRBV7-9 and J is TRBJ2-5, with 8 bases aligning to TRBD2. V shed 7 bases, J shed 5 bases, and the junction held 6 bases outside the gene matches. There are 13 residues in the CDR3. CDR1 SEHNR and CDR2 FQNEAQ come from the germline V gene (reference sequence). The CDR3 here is CASTVAGMETQYF. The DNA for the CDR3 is TGTGCCAGCACCGTAGCGGGGATGGAGACCCAGTACTTC.

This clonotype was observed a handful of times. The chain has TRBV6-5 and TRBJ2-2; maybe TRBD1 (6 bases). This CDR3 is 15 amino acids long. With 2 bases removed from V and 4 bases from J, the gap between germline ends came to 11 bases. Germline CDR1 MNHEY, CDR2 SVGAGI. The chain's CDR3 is CASSYVQGGTGELFF. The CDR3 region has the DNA TGTGCCAGCAGTTACGTACAGGGTGGCACCGGGGAGCTGTTTTTT.

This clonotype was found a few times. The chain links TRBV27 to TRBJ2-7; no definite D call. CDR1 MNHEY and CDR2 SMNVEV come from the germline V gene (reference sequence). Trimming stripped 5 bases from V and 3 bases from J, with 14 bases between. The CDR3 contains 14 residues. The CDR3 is CASSLNRPFYEQYF. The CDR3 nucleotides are TGTGCCAGCAGTCTAAATCGTCCGTTCTACGAGCAGTACTTC.